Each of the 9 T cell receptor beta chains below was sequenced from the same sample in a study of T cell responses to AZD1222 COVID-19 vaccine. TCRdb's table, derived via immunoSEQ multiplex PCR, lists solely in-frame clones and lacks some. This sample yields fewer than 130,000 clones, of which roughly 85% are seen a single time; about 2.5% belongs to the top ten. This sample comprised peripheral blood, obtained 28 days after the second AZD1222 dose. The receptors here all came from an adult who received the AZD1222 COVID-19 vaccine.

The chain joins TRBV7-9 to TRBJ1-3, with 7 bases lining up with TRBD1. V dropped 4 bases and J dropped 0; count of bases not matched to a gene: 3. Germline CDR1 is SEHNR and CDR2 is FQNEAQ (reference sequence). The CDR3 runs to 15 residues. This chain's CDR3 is CASSSDRSSGNTIYF. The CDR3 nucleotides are TGTGCCAGCAGCTCGGACAGGAGCTCTGGAAACACCATATATTTT. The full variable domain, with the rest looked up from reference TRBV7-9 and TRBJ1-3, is DTGVSQNPRHKITKRGQNVTFRCDPISEHNRLYWYRQTLGQGPEFLTYFQNEAQLEKSRLLSDRFSAERPKGSFSTLEIQRTEQGDSAMYLCASSSDRSSGNTIYFGEGSWLTVV.

The CDR3 DNA reads as TGTGCCAGCAGTTTCCCCGGGACAGGGGATTACCAAGAGACCCAGTACTTC. As protein: CASSFPGTGDYQETQYF. The V and J genes are TRBV28 and TRBJ2-5; TRBD1 matches at 10 bases. This CDR3 contains 17 residues. Trimming removed 3 bases from V and 0 bases from J; junction bases left unmatched: 7. Germline values: CDR1 MDHEN, CDR2 SYDVKM.

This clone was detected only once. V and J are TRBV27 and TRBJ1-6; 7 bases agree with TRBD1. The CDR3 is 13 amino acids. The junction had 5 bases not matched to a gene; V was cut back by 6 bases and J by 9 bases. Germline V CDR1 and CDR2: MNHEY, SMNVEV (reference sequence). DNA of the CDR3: TGTGCCAGCAGAACAGGGGTACTTTCACCCCTCCACTTT. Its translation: CASRTGVLSPLHF.

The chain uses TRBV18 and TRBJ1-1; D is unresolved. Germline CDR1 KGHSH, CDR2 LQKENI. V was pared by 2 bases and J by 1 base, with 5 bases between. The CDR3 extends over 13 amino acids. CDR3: CASSPGGNTEAFF. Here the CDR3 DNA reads TGTGCCAGCTCACCAGGCGGGAACACTGAAGCTTTCTTT.

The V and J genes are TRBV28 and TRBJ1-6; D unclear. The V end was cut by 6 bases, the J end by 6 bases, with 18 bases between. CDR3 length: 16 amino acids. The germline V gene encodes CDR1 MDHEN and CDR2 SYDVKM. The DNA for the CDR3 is TGTGCCAGCAGCCTCGGAGGAGGTATACTTAATTCACCCCTCCACTTT. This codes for CASSLGGGILNSPLHF.

This CDR3 reads CASSLRQGLRGYTF. The CDR3 region has the DNA TGTGCCAGCAGCTTGCGTCAGGGGTTGCGTGGCTACACCTTC. This chain joins TRBV5-4 and TRBJ1-2; perhaps TRBD1 as D (6 bases). The CDR3 has 14 amino acids. The ends were cut back, 1 base at V and 7 bases at J, with 14 bases in the middle. Per germline, CDR1 SGHNT and CDR2 YYREEE (reference sequence). Using reference TRBV5-4 and TRBJ1-2 for the parts outside the CDR3, the full variable domain is ETGVTQSPTHLIKTRGQQVTLRCSSQSGHNTVSWYQQALGQGPQFIFQYYREEENGRGNFPPRFSGLQFPNYSSELNVNALELDDSALYLCASSLRQGLRGYTFGSGTRLTVV.

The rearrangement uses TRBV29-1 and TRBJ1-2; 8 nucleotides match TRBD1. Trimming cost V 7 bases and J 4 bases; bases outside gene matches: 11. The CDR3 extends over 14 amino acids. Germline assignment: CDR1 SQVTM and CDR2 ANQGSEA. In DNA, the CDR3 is TGCAGCGCGCTACCGCCGGACAGGGTCTATGGCTACACCTTC. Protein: CSALPPDRVYGYTF.

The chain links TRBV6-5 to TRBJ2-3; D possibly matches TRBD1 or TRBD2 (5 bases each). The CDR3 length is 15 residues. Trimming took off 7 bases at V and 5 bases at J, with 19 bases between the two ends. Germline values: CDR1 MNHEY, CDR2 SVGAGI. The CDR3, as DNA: TGTGCCAGCACCGCACTCGGGGCATCTCGAGATACGCAGTATTTT. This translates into CASTALGASRDTQYF.

The CDR3 DNA follows: TGTGCCAGCAGCGGAACAGGGGTCCTTAATTCACCCCTCCACTTT. Residues: CASSGTGVLNSPLHF. This chain uses TRBV9 with TRBJ1-6, with 7 bases aligning to TRBD1. The length of the CDR3 is 15 residues. V shed 3 bases and J 6 bases; nucleotides not matched to a gene: 6. Germline values: CDR1 SGDLS, CDR2 YYNGEE.